The clone carrying this TCR beta chain appeared once. Its antigen is currently unknown. CDR1 and CDR2 from the germline V gene are MNHEY and SVGAGI. The V and J ends lost 8 bases and 2 bases respectively, with 9 bases between them. This CDR3 comprises 13 residues. This specimen belongs to a study of T cell responses to AZD1222 COVID-19 vaccine. Study conclusions and caveats: Females made up more of the donors, who were largely white British, and clonal diversity may have come out too low. After two AZD1222 doses, spike-specific TCR breadth and depth rose versus day 0. CD4 TCRs covered the whole spike, strongest at regions 160-218 and 743-854.

The table came from immunoSEQ multiplex PCR; TCRdb's copy has only in-frame clones and leaves some out. The table shows about 150,000 clones, with approximately 90% occurring only once. The sequencing here drew on peripheral blood, taken on day 0 of AZD1222 vaccination. The chain uses TRBV6-5 and TRBJ1-4; a weak D match, TRBD1 (6 bases). This TCR was sampled from an adult in good health. The CDR3 sequence is CASVGGTNEKLFF. CDR3 in DNA: TGTGCCAGCGTTGGGGGCACTAATGAAAAACTGTTTTTT.